A single sample is the source of the 16 T cell receptor beta chains below, sequenced in a study of CD8 T cells in acute hepatitis C reinfection (dated by TCRdb to about 2021). This sample's time point label indicates: naive CD8 control sorted from an acute-time-point sample. Library prep was done by the immunoSEQ multiplex PCR assay. This immuneACCESS table, as held by TCRdb, lists in-frame sequences with V and J called but not all clones. Of the missing ones, under half trace to an unresolved V gene in checked studies; the others have no known cause. Here the sample has more than 35,000 clones; 87% occur a single time. The ten largest account for roughly 0.48% of the sample. The sequenced sample consisted of naive CD8+ T cells from PBMCs. The cell subset or site label, read with the paper, signifies: sorted total naive CD45RO-negative CD8+ T cells. The receptors stem from a man younger than 45 with chronic hepatitis C.

The chain couples TRBV27 to TRBJ2-7; 9 nucleotides align to TRBD2. The germline V gene has CDR1 MNHEY and CDR2 SMNVEV (reference sequence). CDR3 length: 13 residues. The V and J ends lost 6 bases and 6 bases, in that order; junction bases with no gene match: 6. CDR3 in amino acids: CASSPGSGSEQYF. The CDR3 DNA reads as TGTGCCAGCAGCCCAGGTAGCGGGAGCGAGCAGTACTTC.

The CDR3 region has the DNA TGTGCCAGCAGCCTCGGACTAGCGGGAAGCTACGAGCAGTACTTC. Its translation: CASSLGLAGSYEQYF. V gene TRBV9 combines with J gene TRBJ2-7; TRBD2 aligns across 12 bases. V dropped 4 bases and J dropped 3; count of bases not matched to a gene: 5. CDR1 and CDR2 (germline): SGDLS, YYNGEE. This CDR3 is built from 15 residues.

The rearrangement uses TRBV7-8 and TRBJ1-5; TRBD1 agrees at 7 bases. Germline CDR1 and CDR2: SGHVS and FQNEAQ. The CDR3 extends over 15 amino acids. The ends lost 5 bases at V and 3 bases at J; junction bases unmatched: 7. The CDR3: CASSTSTGYNQPQHF. The DNA for the CDR3 is TGTGCCAGCAGCACATCGACAGGGTACAATCAGCCCCAGCATTTT.

Only one count was recorded for this clone. V gene TRBV10-1 combines with J gene TRBJ2-2; 7 nucleotides line up with TRBD2. V was pared by 4 bases and J by 0 bases, with 5 bases of the junction left unmatched. In germline, CDR1 is WNHNN, CDR2 SYGVQD (reference sequence). CDR3 size: 16 residues. The CDR3 DNA reads as TGCGCCAGCAGTGTTGAGGGAGGGACGAACACCGGGGAGCTGTTTTTT. It codes for CASSVEGGTNTGELFF.

The rearrangement joins TRBV7-9 to TRBJ1-5; 9 nucleotides agree with TRBD1. CDR1 and CDR2 from the germline V gene are SEHNR and FQNEAQ (reference sequence). The CDR3 consists of 16 residues. The junction had 6 bases not matched to a gene; V was cut back by 5 bases and J by 1 base. The CDR3 nucleotides are TGTGCCAGCAGCCCGGGACAGGGTCCGAGCAATCAGCCCCAGCATTTT. Protein: CASSPGQGPSNQPQHF. Looking up the rest from reference TRBV7-9 and TRBJ1-5 gives the full variable domain: DTGVSQNPRHKITKRGQNVTFRCDPISEHNRLYWYRQTLGQGPEFLTYFQNEAQLEKSRLLSDRFSAERPKGSFSTLEIQRTEQGDSAMYLCASSPGQGPSNQPQHFGDGTRLSIL.

This clone was counted a few times. The chain employs TRBV9 and TRBJ2-2; 10 bases map to TRBD2. This CDR3 has 18 residues. V dropped 0 bases and J dropped 1; count of bases not matched to a gene: 6. Germline-derived CDR1 and CDR2 are SGDLS and YYNGEE. CDR3 sequence reads: CASSVASGTSVNTGELFF. CDR3 DNA: TGTGCCAGCAGCGTAGCATCGGGGACTAGCGTGAACACCGGGGAGCTGTTTTTT.

This chain links TRBV9 with TRBJ2-2; D unresolved. The V end was cut by 0 bases, the J end by 1 base, with 4 bases between. CDR3 size: 14 residues. Per germline, CDR1 SGDLS and CDR2 YYNGEE. The CDR3 is CASSVGWNTGELFF. The CDR3, as DNA: TGTGCCAGCAGCGTAGGGTGGAACACCGGGGAGCTGTTTTTT.

This chain joins TRBV6-6 and TRBJ2-3; D call uncertain. Germline V gene data show CDR1 as MNHNY and CDR2 as SVGAGI (reference sequence). The germline V and J ends were trimmed by 0 bases and 2 bases, with 3 bases remaining between them. The CDR3 totals 13 residues. CDR3 bases: TGTGCCAGCAGTTACTCGTACACAGATACGCAGTATTTT. It is translated as CASSYSYTDTQYF.

This sequence joins TRBV27 and TRBJ2-1; tentative D call: TRBD1 (5 bases). The V gene lost 0 bases and the J gene lost 5 bases, with 17 bases spanning the gap. In germline, CDR1 is MNHEY, CDR2 SMNVEV (reference sequence). The CDR3 consists of 17 residues. The CDR3 DNA reads as TGTGCCAGCAGTTTATCACCCACAGGAGTAGCCCACAATGAGCAGTTCTTC. This encodes CASSLSPTGVAHNEQFF.

The V gene is TRBV7-6, the J gene TRBJ2-3; 13 bases fit TRBD2. Germline CDR1 and CDR2: SGHVS and FNYEAQ. After removal of 4 bases from V and 7 bases from J, the junction contained 14 bases not matched to a gene. This CDR3 has 18 residues. The CDR3 DNA follows: TGTGCCAGCAGCTCCCCAGCCGGGCAGGGACTAGCGGGGTATACGCAGTATTTT. Translation: CASSSPAGQGLAGYTQYF.

The chain links TRBV9 to TRBJ2-3, with 10 bases aligning to TRBD2. Per germline, CDR1 SGDLS and CDR2 YYNGEE. Unmatched junction bases numbered 8, after V lost 0 bases and J lost 1 base. CDR3 size: 18 residues. The CDR3 DNA sequence: TGTGCCAGCAGCGTAGAGGGGTGGACTAGCGGCCGCACAGATACGCAGTATTTT. This translates into CASSVEGWTSGRTDTQYF.

This clone has only one observation. The chain links TRBV5-5 to TRBJ1-2; no clear D gene. Germline V gives CDR1 SGHKS, CDR2 YYEKEE (reference sequence). The CDR3 is 13 amino acids. V was shortened by 3 bases and J by 3 bases, with 9 bases between the two germline ends. DNA for the CDR3: TGTGCCAGCAGCTCAGGAGGGTACTATGGCTACACCTTC. As protein: CASSSGGYYGYTF.

The chain has TRBV7-6 and TRBJ2-3, with D perhaps TRBD1 (6 bases). Germline CDR1 and CDR2: SGHVS and FNYEAQ. Trimming took off 2 bases at V and 6 bases at J, with 12 bases between the two ends. This CDR3 is built from 14 residues. The CDR3 DNA sequence: TGTGCCAGCAGCTTACTTCAGGGGCCGGATACGCAGTATTTT. As protein: CASSLLQGPDTQYF.

The chain links TRBV5-4 to TRBJ2-7; D possibly corresponds to TRBD2 (6 bases). This CDR3 is 13 amino acids long. The germline V and J ends were trimmed by 4 bases and 3 bases, with 11 bases remaining between them. CDR1 and CDR2 from the germline V gene are SGHNT and YYREEE (reference sequence). CDR3 residues: CASSPGGGYEQYF. CDR3 DNA: TGTGCCAGCAGCCCTGGGGGAGGCTACGAGCAGTACTTC.

This clone was seen a handful of times. The chain employs TRBV29-1 and TRBJ1-2; no clear D gene. This CDR3 contains 12 residues. Trimming shortened V by 4 bases and J by 3 bases, and 9 bases separated the two germline ends. CDR1 is SQVTM and CDR2 is ANQGSEA in the germline V gene. The CDR3 sequence: CSVVQVDYGYTF. DNA for the CDR3: TGCAGCGTTGTTCAGGTAGACTATGGCTACACCTTC.

This chain uses TRBV7-6 with TRBJ2-1; TRBD2 matches at 7 bases. CDR1 SGHVS and CDR2 FNYEAQ come from the germline V gene. The CDR3 totals 16 residues. V shed 0 bases, J shed 6 bases, and the junction held 8 bases outside the gene matches. The CDR3: CASSLAGGRPGNEQFF. The CDR3 coding sequence is TGTGCCAGCAGCTTAGCTGGCGGGAGACCGGGCAATGAGCAGTTCTTC.